The 12 T cell receptor beta chains listed next were all sequenced from one sample in a study of T cells in Graves' hyperthyroidism and ophthalmopathy. What was amplified from RNA transcripts were TCR beta CDR3 regions. When the TCR CDR3 underwent first-round RT-PCR, the HTBI primer set was used. In TCRdb, the multiplex PCR reads were re-called with MiXCR into one record per CDR3 protein. The data hold around 700,000 distinct CDR3 sequences, with around 19% observed a single time. The sequencing sample was made of blood. The receptors originated from a woman between 50 and 59 years old with Graves' hyperthyroidism that later progressed to Graves' ophthalmopathy.

This clonotype was recorded a few times. The chain employs TRBV6-1 and TRBJ2-5; the match to TRBD2 covers 8 bases. Germline V lookup: CDR1 MNHNS, CDR2 SASEGT. V dropped 6 bases and J dropped 4; count of bases not matched to a gene: 4. The CDR3 length is 13 residues. DNA for the CDR3: TGTGCCAGCAGCGGGACTAGGCGAGAGACCCAGTACTTC. Translating gives CASSGTRRETQYF.

This clonotype was counted many times. The chain recombines TRBV5-5 with TRBJ2-1, with 8 bases fitting TRBD2. V shed 2 bases, J shed 4 bases, and the junction held 2 bases outside the gene matches. Germline CDR1 and CDR2: SGHKS and YYEKEE (reference sequence). The CDR3 has 14 residues. CDR3 sequence reads: CASSFPSGYNEQFF. The CDR3 DNA sequence: TGTGCCAGCAGCTTCCCTAGCGGGTACAATGAGCAGTTCTTC.

This clonotype was seen only a few times. The chain combines TRBV20-1 with TRBJ2-7, with 10 bases matching TRBD2. V was clipped by 2 bases and J by 6 bases; unmatched bases: 4. This CDR3 comprises 13 residues. Germline lookup yields CDR1 DFQATT and CDR2 SNEGSKA (reference sequence). The CDR3 DNA sequence: TGCAGTGCTAGACCTAGCGGGGGTCTCGAGCAGTACTTC. Its protein is CSARPSGGLEQYF.

The chain combines TRBV9 with TRBJ2-1; 8 positions agree with TRBD1. The CDR3 extends over 17 amino acids. Germline V gene data show CDR1 as SGDLS and CDR2 as YYNGEE. Trimming took 4 bases from V and 4 from J; bases not matched to a gene: 13. The CDR3 spells CASSPYLDRERYNEQFF. CDR3 DNA: TGTGCCAGCAGCCCTTACCTGGACAGGGAAAGGTACAATGAGCAGTTCTTC.

Regarding this clonotype: Just one base apart from a much larger clone, this may be a read error. The chain recombines TRBV19 with TRBJ1-5; a possible D gene is TRBD1 (6 bases). V shed 2 bases and J shed 6 bases, with 14 bases lying between them. Germline V gives CDR1 LNHDA, CDR2 SQIVND (reference sequence). This CDR3 contains 15 residues. DNA of the CDR3: TGTGCCAGTAGTATATGGGGGGCAGGCAGTCAGCCCCAGCATTTT. It specifies CASSIWGAGSQPQHF.

This clonotype was picked up many times. The V call is TRBV7-6, the J call TRBJ2-5; the D is unclear. CDR1 and CDR2 (germline): SGHVS, FNYEAQ. The length of the CDR3 is 12 residues. The ends were cut back, 5 bases at V and 7 bases at J, with 11 bases in the middle. CDR3 DNA: TGTGCCAGCAGCACGCTGTTAGGGACCCAGTACTTC. Translating it yields CASSTLLGTQYF.

The rearrangement joins TRBV19 to TRBJ1-2, with TRBD1 identical over 8 bases. Per the germline V gene, CDR1 is LNHDA and CDR2 is SQIVND (reference sequence). The V and J ends lost 5 bases and 4 bases, in that order; junction bases with no gene match: 6. The CDR3 covers 14 residues. In DNA form, the CDR3 reads TGTGCCAGTAGTCCCAACAGGGGGGCCTATGGCTACACCTTC. Translated: CASSPNRGAYGYTF.

This clonotype came up many times. The chain is built from TRBV20-1 and TRBJ2-7; the D call may be TRBD1 or TRBD2 (7 bases each). Trimming pared 2 bases from V and 6 bases from J, leaving 20 bases between. Germline V CDR1 and CDR2: DFQATT, SNEGSKA (reference sequence). The CDR3 totals 15 residues. CDR3 sequence reads: CSARTPVRGGGEQYF. Here the CDR3 DNA reads TGCAGTGCTAGAACCCCTGTCAGGGGGGGCGGCGAGCAGTACTTC.

The chain links TRBV15 to TRBJ2-2; TRBD2 matches 15 bases. J was trimmed by 4 bases and V by 8 bases; bases with no gene match: 8. CDR3 length: 17 amino acids. CDR1 is LNHNV and CDR2 is YYDKDF in the germline V gene (reference sequence). Here the CDR3 DNA reads TGTGCCACCCTCCCGGGACTAGCGGGGGGCCTCACCGGGGAGCTGTTTTTT. Translating it yields CATLPGLAGGLTGELFF.

This clonotype appeared a few times. This chain links TRBV10-3 with TRBJ2-7; D is undetermined. V was shortened by 6 bases and J by 6 bases, with 9 bases between the two germline ends. The length of the CDR3 is 11 residues. Germline V CDR1 and CDR2: ENHRY, SYGVKD. The CDR3 region has the DNA TGTGCCATCAGGGAAGGGTTCGAGCAGTACTTC. Protein: CAIREGFEQYF.

This clonotype was observed many times. The rearrangement uses TRBV3-1 and TRBJ2-5, with D possibly matching TRBD2 (6 bases). Germline V gene data show CDR1 as LGHDT and CDR2 as YNNKEL (reference sequence). Trimming left V 6 bases short and J 3 bases short, with 17 bases between. CDR3 length equals 15 residues. CDR3 in amino acids: CASSGGSGYKETQYF. CDR3 bases: TGTGCCAGCAGTGGGGGGAGCGGGTATAAAGAGACCCAGTACTTC.

This clonotype has a handful of counts. The chain recombines TRBV20-1 with TRBJ1-5, with TRBD1 identical over 10 bases. The CDR3 consists of 15 residues. CDR1 and CDR2 (germline): DFQATT, SNEGSKA (reference sequence). V lost 2 bases and J lost 3; bases outside the gene matches: 4. The CDR3 spells CSARPGQGYNQPQHF. The CDR3 nucleotides read TGCAGTGCTAGACCGGGACAGGGGTACAATCAGCCCCAGCATTTT.